A single sample gave rise to the 18 T cell receptor beta chains below, sequenced in a study of blood T cell repertoires in COVID-19. Measured with immunoSEQ multiplex PCR; TCRdb has only the in-frame clones, and not every one. This table holds 280,000 or so clones, around 89% found once. The sample comprised peripheral blood. Receptors originate from a woman aged 30 to 39 who had recovered from COVID-19.

The chain employs TRBV28 and TRBJ1-4; D is uncertain. The CDR3 extends over 12 amino acids. Trimming cost V 2 bases and J 6 bases, with 4 bases left between them. CDR1 is MDHEN, CDR2 SYDVKM, per germline. CDR3: CASSLRDEKLFF. The DNA for the CDR3 is TGTGCCAGCAGTTTACGGGATGAAAAACTGTTTTTT.

Concerning this clone: One end of the junction varies from germline; a read error may be responsible. V and J are TRBV28 and TRBJ2-5, with 8 bases that match TRBD1. CDR3 length: 13 amino acids. Germline V CDR1 and CDR2: MDHEN, SYDVKM. CDR3 nucleotides: TGTACCAGCAGTTTGGACAGGGAAGAGACCCAGTACTTC. Its protein product is CTSSLDREETQYF.

The chain is built from TRBV7-9 and TRBJ2-7, with D possibly matching TRBD2 (6 bases). The V gene's germline CDR1 is SEHNR and CDR2 FQNEAQ (reference sequence). Trimming pared 7 bases from V and 4 bases from J, leaving 17 bases between. The CDR3 has 14 residues. For the CDR3, the DNA is TGTGCCAGCACCCCTTTGGAGGGTTTTTACGAGCAGTACTTC. Its translation is CASTPLEGFYEQYF.

This clone was seen a few times. This sequence joins TRBV5-4 and TRBJ1-4; 8 bases line up with TRBD1. The CDR3 is made up of 15 amino acids. Germline V CDR1 and CDR2: SGHNT, YYREEE (reference sequence). Trimming at V came to 4 bases and at J to 0 bases, leaving 2 bases not matched to a gene. The CDR3 sequence is CASSGQGATNEKLFF. For the CDR3, the DNA is TGTGCCAGCAGCGGACAGGGTGCAACTAATGAAAAACTGTTTTTT.

The rearrangement uses TRBV18 and TRBJ2-2; no definite D call. Between the trimmed V and J ends, which lost 3 bases and 4 bases, there was a span of 15 bases. The CDR3 is 16 amino acids. Germline lookup yields CDR1 KGHSH and CDR2 LQKENI. CDR3 in amino acids: CASSPDRRSGTGELFF. The DNA for the CDR3 is TGTGCCAGCTCACCGGATCGTAGGTCGGGCACCGGGGAGCTGTTTTTT.

The V gene is TRBV30, the J gene TRBJ2-3; 11 bases map to TRBD1. In germline, CDR1 is GTSNPN, CDR2 SVGIG (reference sequence). Losses at the gene ends were 5 bases for V and 1 base for J; bases not matched to a gene: 5. The CDR3 contains 15 residues. The CDR3 DNA is TGTGCCTGGGGGACAGGGGGGTACGGCACAGATACGCAGTATTTT. Residues: CAWGTGGYGTDTQYF.

V usage is TRBV4-2 and J usage is TRBJ2-1; 9 bases align to TRBD2. The junction had 20 bases not matched to a gene; V was cut back by 0 bases and J by 8 bases. The CDR3 extends over 20 amino acids. Looked up from germline, CDR1 is LGHNA and CDR2 is YNFKEQ. CDR3 region: CASSQDLEAGGLGVKDEQFF. In DNA form, the CDR3 reads TGTGCCAGCAGCCAAGATCTGGAGGCGGGGGGGCTAGGGGTTAAGGATGAGCAGTTCTTC.

This clone was recorded once. The J gene is TRBJ2-7, the V gene TRBV7-3; perhaps TRBD2 as D (5 bases). Trimming pared 6 bases from V and 5 bases from J, leaving 17 bases between. The CDR3 totals 14 residues. Germline V gives CDR1 SGHTA, CDR2 FQGTGA. The CDR3, as DNA: TGTGCCAGCAGACCCCCCGGGGTAGACAACGAGCAGTACTTC. Amino acid sequence: CASRPPGVDNEQYF.

J is TRBJ1-2 and V is TRBV27, with a weak D call TRBD1 (5 bases). Germline assignment: CDR1 MNHEY and CDR2 SMNVEV (reference sequence). This CDR3 is 15 amino acids long. Trimming removed 8 bases from V and 4 bases from J, with 20 bases in between. CDR3 amino acids: CASYPVWGGSYGYTF. The CDR3, as DNA: TGTGCCAGCTACCCAGTGTGGGGCGGGAGCTATGGCTACACCTTC.

V gene TRBV28 combines with J gene TRBJ2-4, with D hard to call. The V gene's germline CDR1 is MDHEN and CDR2 SYDVKM. V was trimmed by 1 base and J by 4 bases, leaving 5 bases between them. The CDR3 is made up of 13 amino acids. The CDR3 bases are TGTGCCAGCAGTTTATCCGGGAAAAACATTCAGTACTTC. This codes for CASSLSGKNIQYF.

The sample holds a few counts of this clone. This rearrangement joins TRBV28 to TRBJ1-2; the D gene is possibly TRBD1 (5 bases). The V and J ends lost 4 bases and 6 bases respectively, with 21 bases between them. The CDR3 length is 16 residues. Germline lookup yields CDR1 MDHEN and CDR2 SYDVKM. The CDR3 DNA sequence: TGTGCCAGCAGTTCCTTCGTCCGGGGGAGTAGGGATGGCTACACCTTC. It encodes CASSSFVRGSRDGYTF.

The table lists this clone with a few counts. The chain recombines TRBV5-1 with TRBJ1-1; D is ambiguous. V was trimmed by 2 bases and J by 0 bases, leaving 8 bases between them. Germline V gives CDR1 SGHRS, CDR2 YFSETQ. The CDR3 is 14 residues long. The chain's CDR3 is CASSFAGVNTEAFF. Here the CDR3 DNA reads TGCGCCAGCAGCTTTGCCGGAGTGAACACTGAAGCTTTCTTT.

The genes are TRBV4-3 and TRBJ1-4; tentatively, D is TRBD1 (5 bases). This CDR3 is built from 17 residues. Trimming pared 3 bases from V and 7 bases from J, leaving 21 bases between. Germline V gene sequence: CDR1 LGHNA, CDR2 YSLEER. DNA of the CDR3: TGCGCCAGCAGCCAGCAAAATAGCGGGGGAGGAGGTGAAAAACTGTTTTTT. This codes for CASSQQNSGGGGEKLFF.

The chain has TRBV19 and TRBJ2-2; TRBD1 is a possible D gene (5 bases). The V end was cut by 8 bases, the J end by 1 base, with 14 bases between. The CDR3 sequence is 15 residues long. Per the germline V gene, CDR1 is LNHDA and CDR2 is SQIVND (reference sequence). Here the CDR3 reads CASGKGMRNTGELFF. The CDR3 region has the DNA TGTGCCAGTGGAAAGGGGATGAGGAACACCGGGGAGCTGTTTTTT.

This clone was seen once. This chain uses TRBV19 with TRBJ1-5; the match to TRBD1 covers 8 bases. The V gene end was trimmed by 11 bases and the J gene end by 3 bases; junction bases not matched to a gene: 9. The germline V gene encodes CDR1 LNHDA and CDR2 SQIVND (reference sequence). There are 14 residues in the CDR3. CDR3 residues: CAAQGALFNQPQHF. For the CDR3, the DNA is TGTGCCGCGCAGGGGGCCCTTTTCAATCAGCCCCAGCATTTT.

The chain links TRBV6-5 to TRBJ1-5; D uncertain. The CDR3 spans 14 residues. CDR1 and CDR2 (germline): MNHEY, SVGAGI. Trimming shortened V by 4 bases and J by 4 bases, and 11 bases separated the two germline ends. CDR3 amino acids: CASSFSAANQPQHF. CDR3 in DNA: TGTGCCAGCAGTTTCTCGGCAGCGAATCAGCCCCAGCATTTT.

This clone was recorded once. The chain uses TRBV27 and TRBJ2-5; 10 nucleotides match TRBD2. Germline CDR1 reads MNHEY; CDR2 reads SMNVEV (reference sequence). The CDR3 spans 16 residues. The V and J ends lost 3 bases and 5 bases, in that order; junction bases with no gene match: 9. CDR3 loop: CASSFLSGGAGETQYF. As DNA, the CDR3 is TGTGCCAGCAGTTTTCTCAGCGGGGGGGCGGGGGAGACCCAGTACTTC.

This clone was picked up one time. This chain links TRBV19 with TRBJ1-5, with a possible D match to TRBD1 (6 bases). V dropped 4 bases and J dropped 0 bases, with 10 bases sitting between them. Germline CDR1 is LNHDA and CDR2 is SQIVND (reference sequence). This CDR3 region has 15 residues. CDR3 DNA: TGTGCCAGTAGTAACGGACAGTATAGCAATCAGCCCCAGCATTTT. Translating gives CASSNGQYSNQPQHF.